Presented here are 30 T cell receptor beta chains from one specimen sequenced in a study of control samples from healthy donors and cancer patients. Profiling relied on immunoSEQ multiplex PCR, and the TCRdb table lists in-frame clones only, not all of them. The sample includes about 190,000 clones, roughly nine tenths seen only once; the top ten take 1.8%. What was sequenced was blood. These receptors all come from a man in his thirties or forties in good health.

V gene TRBV2 combines with J gene TRBJ2-7, with D possibly TRBD2 on 5 matching bases. The CDR3 is made up of 16 amino acids. Germline V gives CDR1 SNHLY, CDR2 FYNNEI. V was trimmed by 7 bases and J by 1 base, leaving 20 bases between them. DNA of the CDR3: TGTGCCAGCATCTTCCCGCGACACTCGGGATCCTACGAGCAGTACTTC. Encoded protein: CASIFPRHSGSYEQYF.

DNA for the CDR3: TGCGCCAGCGCAAGACAGGGAGTAGATACGCAGTATTTT. It specifies CASARQGVDTQYF. V is TRBV5-1 and J is TRBJ2-3, with 7 bases aligning to TRBD1. CDR3 length: 13 amino acids. The ends lost 7 bases at V and 5 bases at J; junction bases unmatched: 7. Germline CDR1 reads SGHRS; CDR2 reads YFSETQ.

The genes are TRBV10-3 and TRBJ1-5, with D hard to call. Trimming removed 1 base at V and 4 bases at J, with 5 bases between. The germline gives CDR1 ENHRY, CDR2 SYGVKD. The CDR3 length is 13 residues. In DNA, the CDR3 is TGTGCCATCAGTGAGTTGCAGAATCAGCCCCAGCATTTT. It specifies CAISELQNQPQHF.

The chain uses TRBV3-1 (or the pseudogene TRBV3-2) and TRBJ2-3; 7 nucleotides line up with TRBD2. Germline-derived CDR1 and CDR2 are LGHDT and YNNKEL (reference sequence). V lost 4 bases to trimming and J lost 4 bases; unmatched junction nucleotides: 11. The CDR3 is 16 amino acids. CDR3 in amino acids: CASSRPSGVIADTQYF. The CDR3 DNA is TGTGCCAGCAGCCGACCCAGCGGGGTGATTGCAGATACGCAGTATTTT.

This clone was recorded only once. CDR3 DNA: TGTGCCTGGACCACCCCCGGGTCAAAATATGGCTACACCTTC. As protein: CAWTTPGSKYGYTF. V and J are TRBV30 and TRBJ1-2; D call uncertain. Trimming cost V 4 bases and J 5 bases, with 17 bases left between them. The CDR3 has 14 residues. Germline V lookup: CDR1 GTSNPN, CDR2 SVGIG (reference sequence).

The chain recombines TRBV6-6 with TRBJ1-5; D not resolved. Germline V gives CDR1 MNHNY, CDR2 SVGAGI (reference sequence). The CDR3 length is 19 residues. V lost 5 bases, J lost 0 bases, and 23 bases lay in between. CDR3 in DNA: TGTGCCAGCAGTCAATATCCGAACCTCGACGGATATAGCAATCAGCCCCAGCATTTT. Residues: CASSQYPNLDGYSNQPQHF.

The chain is built from TRBV6-5 and TRBJ1-5; 9 nucleotides line up with TRBD1. This CDR3 spans 15 amino acids. Trimming removed 5 bases from V and 5 bases from J; junction bases left unmatched: 7. Germline V lookup: CDR1 MNHEY, CDR2 SVGAGI. The CDR3 bases are TGTGCCAGCAGTCGAGACAGGGGGTCCTATCAGCCCCAGCATTTT. Translating gives CASSRDRGSYQPQHF.

This chain links TRBV18 with TRBJ1-1; 7 nucleotides match TRBD1. This CDR3 has 17 residues. V lost 3 bases and J lost 4; bases outside the gene matches: 14. CDR1 and CDR2 (germline): KGHSH, LQKENI. The CDR3 sequence: CASSPQAPRQGSTEAFF. CDR3 nucleotides: TGTGCCAGCTCACCTCAAGCCCCGCGACAGGGTTCCACTGAAGCTTTCTTT.

V and J are TRBV7-2 and TRBJ2-1, with 9 bases identical to TRBD2. With 1 base clipped from V and 5 bases from J, the junction kept 6 bases outside the gene matches. This CDR3 region has 16 residues. CDR1 is SGHTA and CDR2 is FQGNSA in the germline V gene. DNA of the CDR3: TGTGCCAGCAGCTTAGTCGGAGCGGGGGGTAACAATGAGCAGTTCTTC. It encodes CASSLVGAGGNNEQFF. Complete variable domain (other parts from reference TRBV7-2 and TRBJ2-1): GAGVSQSPSNKVTEKGKDVELRCDPISGHTALYWYRQSLGQGLEFLIYFQGNSAPDKSGLPSDRFSAERTGGSVSTLTIQRTQQEDSAVYLCASSLVGAGGNNEQFFGPGTRLTVL.

The chain joins TRBV27 to TRBJ1-5; 9 bases are shared with TRBD1. V was pared by 6 bases and J by 3 bases, with 3 bases of the junction left unmatched. Germline V lookup: CDR1 MNHEY, CDR2 SMNVEV (reference sequence). The CDR3 has 14 amino acids. The CDR3 sequence is CASRRDRDNQPQHF. Here the CDR3 DNA reads TGTGCCAGCAGAAGGGACAGGGACAATCAGCCCCAGCATTTT.

The chain links TRBV5-1 to TRBJ1-1, with 10 bases lining up with TRBD1. With 0 bases clipped from V and 4 bases from J, the junction kept 3 bases outside the gene matches. CDR3 length: 15 amino acids. Germline V lookup: CDR1 SGHRS, CDR2 YFSETQ. CDR3 residues: CASSLGTGGFTEAFF. CDR3 sequence (DNA): TGCGCCAGCAGCTTGGGGACAGGGGGTTTCACTGAAGCTTTCTTT. The complete variable domain, with remaining parts taken from reference TRBV5-1 and TRBJ1-1, reads KAGVTQTPRYLIKTRGQQVTLSCSPISGHRSVSWYQQTPGQGLQFLFEYFSETQRNKGNFPGRFSGRQFSNSRSEMNVSTLELGDSALYLCASSLGTGGFTEAFFGQGTRLTVV.

J is TRBJ1-5 and V is TRBV28; 7 positions match TRBD1. Germline V gives CDR1 MDHEN, CDR2 SYDVKM. The CDR3 loop spans 17 amino acids. The V gene end was trimmed by 2 bases and the J gene end by 4 bases; junction bases not matched to a gene: 11. DNA for the CDR3: TGTGCCAGCAGTTTAAGGGGGACAGTCGGGAGGAATCAGCCCCAGCATTTT. As protein: CASSLRGTVGRNQPQHF.

V gene TRBV3-1 (or the pseudogene TRBV3-2) combines with J gene TRBJ2-3; D not resolved. The CDR3 is made up of 17 amino acids. V was pared by 0 bases and J by 0 bases, with 13 bases between. Germline-derived CDR1 and CDR2 are LGHDT and YNNKEL (reference sequence). CDR3 DNA: TGTGCCAGCAGCCAAGACGGTCAGTTGTGGAGCACAGATACGCAGTATTTT. Its translation: CASSQDGQLWSTDTQYF.

The chain links TRBV7-6 to TRBJ2-7; D is perhaps TRBD2 (6 bases). V was cut by 1 base and J by 3 bases, with 13 bases left in between. Germline loops: CDR1 SGHVS, CDR2 FNYEAQ. CDR3 length equals 15 residues. For the CDR3, the DNA is TGTGCCAGCAGCTTAGGGGCTAGCGCGGGCTACGAGCAGTACTTC. Its translation is CASSLGASAGYEQYF.

This clone was counted a few times. V gene TRBV10-3 combines with J gene TRBJ1-5; 10 positions match TRBD1. This CDR3 spans 14 amino acids. With V trimmed by 4 bases and J by 4 bases, 1 base remained unmatched. The germline V gene has CDR1 ENHRY and CDR2 SYGVKD. CDR3 sequence (DNA): TGTGCCATCAGTGGGACAGGGGGGAATCAGCCCCAGCATTTT. Its translation: CAISGTGGNQPQHF.

This chain connects TRBV7-3 to TRBJ2-1; 8 bases are shared with TRBD2. Losses at the gene ends were 0 bases for V and 0 bases for J; bases not matched to a gene: 7. The CDR3 covers 18 residues. CDR1 SGHTA and CDR2 FQGTGA come from the germline V gene. CDR3 in amino acids: CASSLTGSGGPSYNEQFF. CDR3 bases: TGTGCCAGCAGCTTAACCGGAAGCGGGGGCCCCTCCTACAATGAGCAGTTCTTC.

This rearrangement joins TRBV5-1 to TRBJ2-3; D remains ambiguous. CDR1 is SGHRS and CDR2 is YFSETQ in the germline V gene. V was trimmed by 0 bases and J by 1 base, leaving 6 bases between them. The CDR3 spans 14 residues. The DNA for the CDR3 is TGCGCCAGCAGCTTGGCCTGGGGCACAGATACGCAGTATTTT. Its protein is CASSLAWGTDTQYF.

This chain uses TRBV4-1 with TRBJ1-1; D gene unclear. The CDR3 has 16 residues. V was clipped by 0 bases and J by 5 bases, with 16 bases between them. Germline-derived CDR1 and CDR2 are MGHRA and YSYEKL. The DNA for the CDR3 is TGCGCCAGCAGCCAAGAAGCGGCAGCCCGGTTTACTGAAGCTTTCTTT. The encoded protein is CASSQEAAARFTEAFF.

The chain uses TRBV7-3 and TRBJ1-1, with D perhaps TRBD1 (6 bases). Germline V CDR1 and CDR2: SGHTA, FQGTGA. Trimming took 2 bases from V and 0 from J, leaving 10 bases between them. CDR3 length equals 15 residues. The CDR3 DNA reads TGTGCCAGCAGCTTATCGGGACAACTGAACACTGAAGCTTTCTTT. Its translation is CASSLSGQLNTEAFF.

This clone was recorded once. The CDR3 protein is CASSLEGKHPGYGYTF. As DNA, the CDR3 is TGTGCCAGCAGCTTAGAGGGCAAACACCCAGGCTATGGCTACACCTTC. The chain links TRBV7-9 to TRBJ1-2; no reliable D call. Between the trimmed V and J ends, which lost 1 base and 4 bases, there was a span of 16 bases. This CDR3 has 16 amino acids. Germline CDR1 reads SEHNR; CDR2 reads FQNEAQ (reference sequence).

The V gene is TRBV3-1 (or the pseudogene TRBV3-2), the J gene TRBJ2-1; D remains ambiguous. The CDR3 contains 15 residues. Germline V lookup: CDR1 LGHDT, CDR2 YNNKEL (reference sequence). Deletions cut 4 bases from V and 1 base from J, with 11 bases between. Here the CDR3 reads CASSLSDRSYNEQFF. CDR3 in DNA: TGTGCCAGCAGCCTCTCGGACCGATCCTACAATGAGCAGTTCTTC.

As for this clone: This CDR3 is also generated by other DNA sequences in the sample. The rearrangement links TRBV19 to TRBJ1-5; D is undetermined. The CDR3 sequence is 14 residues long. The ends were cut back, 3 bases at V and 3 bases at J, with 9 bases in the middle. Germline CDR1 LNHDA, CDR2 SQIVND (reference sequence). The CDR3 protein is CASSIRDTNQPQHF. CDR3 DNA: TGTGCCAGTAGTATTAGGGATACCAATCAGCCCCAGCATTTT.

The V and J genes are TRBV5-5 and TRBJ1-1; TRBD1 agrees at 8 bases. The trim removed 1 base at V and 1 base at J, leaving 12 bases unmatched. The germline CDR1 and CDR2 sequences are SGHKS and YYEKEE (reference sequence). The CDR3 spans 18 residues. CDR3 protein: CASSLSIQGAAKNTEAFF. The CDR3 DNA reads TGTGCCAGCAGCTTGAGTATCCAGGGGGCGGCAAAGAACACTGAAGCTTTCTTT.

Only a few counts were recorded for this clone. The rearrangement joins TRBV10-1 to TRBJ1-1; D ambiguous. Per the germline V gene, CDR1 is WNHNN and CDR2 is SYGVQD (reference sequence). This CDR3 has 13 amino acids. V lost 5 bases, J lost 5 bases, and 12 bases lay in between. The CDR3 region is CASSLTEATEAFF. The CDR3 DNA reads TGCGCCAGCAGTTTGACCGAGGCGACTGAAGCTTTCTTT.

The chain combines TRBV7-8 with TRBJ1-5; tentatively, D is TRBD1 (5 bases). The CDR3 has 17 residues. Germline lookup yields CDR1 SGHVS and CDR2 FQNEAQ. Trimming pared 1 base from V and 2 bases from J, leaving 15 bases between. The CDR3 sequence: CASSLGWGNRGNQPQHF. The CDR3 nucleotides are TGTGCCAGCAGCTTAGGTTGGGGGAATAGGGGCAATCAGCCCCAGCATTTT.

The gene calls are TRBV6-5 and TRBJ2-3; 9 bases agree with TRBD1. J was trimmed by 4 bases and V by 2 bases; bases with no gene match: 7. The V gene's germline CDR1 is MNHEY and CDR2 SVGAGI. The CDR3 runs 16 residues. The CDR3 DNA reads as TGTGCCAGCAGTTACCAAACAGGGGGCTATGCAGATACGCAGTATTTT. It yields the protein CASSYQTGGYADTQYF.

V is TRBV12-5 and J is TRBJ2-7; a possible D gene is TRBD1 (6 bases). V was cut by 1 base and J by 0 bases, with 16 bases left in between. The germline CDR1 and CDR2 sequences are LGHNT and FRNRAP. CDR3 length: 17 residues. CDR3 amino acids: CASGLAQGSFLSYEQYF. The CDR3 DNA follows: TGTGCTAGTGGTTTGGCCCAGGGGAGTTTCCTCTCCTACGAGCAGTACTTC.

The chain combines TRBV7-9 with TRBJ2-2, with D possibly called TRBD1 or TRBD2 (5 bases each). Germline V gene lookup returns CDR1 SEHNR and CDR2 FQNEAQ (reference sequence). The CDR3 contains 18 residues. Trimming removed 1 base from V and 6 bases from J, with 21 bases in between. The CDR3 DNA is TGTGCCAGCAGCTTAGAATGGTATGGGACCGGAGCTCCCGGGGAGCTGTTTTTT. Residues: CASSLEWYGTGAPGELFF.

V and J are TRBV24-1 and TRBJ2-1, with D possibly TRBD2 on 7 matching bases. The germline CDR1 and CDR2 sequences are KGHDR and SFDVKD. The CDR3 is made up of 15 amino acids. V lost 7 bases to trimming and J lost 6 bases, with 18 bases between them. The CDR3 protein is CATREGGAKGNEQFF. In DNA form, the CDR3 reads TGTGCCACCAGAGAAGGGGGGGCCAAGGGCAATGAGCAGTTCTTC.

The V and J genes are TRBV9 and TRBJ2-1; D uncertain. Trimming left V 0 bases short and J 4 bases short, with 5 bases between. The CDR3 has 13 residues. Germline loops: CDR1 SGDLS, CDR2 YYNGEE. The CDR3 loop is CASSVALYNEQFF. The CDR3 DNA is TGTGCCAGCAGCGTAGCTCTTTACAATGAGCAGTTCTTC.